A few counts support the clone carrying this T cell receptor (beta chain). This specimen belongs to a study of response to subunit inactivated influenza vaccine. TCRdb ran MiXCR on the RT-PCR reads and lists one entry per CDR3 protein. Of fewer than 550,000 distinct CDR3 sequences in the sample, approximately 24% were seen once. V was pared by 5 bases and J by 4 bases, with 8 bases of the junction left unmatched. The CDR3 has 15 amino acids. Germline lookup yields CDR1 ENHRY and CDR2 SYGVKD. The genes are TRBV10-3 and TRBJ1-2, with 9 bases lining up with TRBD1. The TCR was taken from a man aged 50-60 years who received an inactivated influenza vaccine. This sample comprised CD4+ T cells sorted from PBMCs, obtained 4 to 6 days after vaccination. The CDR3 loop is CAISPGTGPIYGYTF. The CDR3 DNA follows: TGTGCCATCAGTCCCGGGACAGGGCCGATCTATGGCTACACCTTC.